Shown below are 20 T cell receptor beta chains from a single sample sequenced in a study of blood T cell repertoires in COVID-19. Profiling relied on immunoSEQ multiplex PCR, and the TCRdb table lists in-frame clones only, not all of them. The sample contains about 150,000 clones, around 87% of which appear only once. Specimen: peripheral blood. These receptors were obtained from a woman aged 60-75 years with active COVID-19.

V and J are TRBV28 and TRBJ2-7; 7 nucleotides align to TRBD2. The CDR3 has 15 amino acids. V was clipped by 4 bases and J by 4 bases; unmatched bases: 10. Germline CDR1 MDHEN, CDR2 SYDVKM. CDR3 sequence reads: CASSYLTSAKYEQYF. CDR3 DNA: TGTGCCAGCAGTTATCTTACTAGCGCCAAGTACGAGCAGTACTTC.

V is TRBV7-2 and J is TRBJ2-3; 10 nucleotides match TRBD2. The germline V gene has CDR1 SGHTA and CDR2 FQGNSA. The length of the CDR3 is 16 residues. The V gene end was trimmed by 6 bases and the J gene end by 1 base; junction bases not matched to a gene: 7. The chain's CDR3 is CASRLELAGGTDTQYF. The CDR3 DNA is TGTGCCAGCAGACTCGAGCTAGCGGGAGGCACAGATACGCAGTATTTT.

J is TRBJ1-2 and V is TRBV18; 7 positions match TRBD1. J lost 7 bases, V lost 4 bases, and 18 bases had no gene match. The germline V gene encodes CDR1 KGHSH and CDR2 LQKENI. The CDR3 contains 17 residues. The CDR3 coding sequence is TGTGCCAGCTCACAGACTTCCTCGACAGGGACGATTGCTGGCTACACCTTC. Translation gives CASSQTSSTGTIAGYTF.

This clone was observed a few times. This chain connects TRBV27 to TRBJ1-6; TRBD1 is a possible D gene (5 bases). This CDR3 contains 16 residues. CDR1 and CDR2 (germline): MNHEY, SMNVEV (reference sequence). The V gene lost 4 bases and the J gene lost 7 bases, with 17 bases spanning the gap. The CDR3 here is CASSSVGGLRNSPLHF. The CDR3 DNA is TGTGCCAGCAGTTCCGTCGGGGGTTTAAGGAATTCACCCCTCCACTTT.

This clone has just one count. The chain recombines TRBV7-2 with TRBJ2-3; 12 bases agree with TRBD2. V was clipped by 3 bases and J by 1 base; unmatched bases: 2. The germline gives CDR1 SGHTA, CDR2 FQGNSA. This CDR3 is 16 amino acids long. CDR3 nucleotide sequence: TGTGCCAGCAGCTTCCGACTAGCGGGAGGCACAGATACGCAGTATTTT. It is translated as CASSFRLAGGTDTQYF.

This clone appeared a few times. The chain recombines TRBV19 with TRBJ2-7; 7 bases line up with TRBD2. Germline V gene sequence: CDR1 LNHDA, CDR2 SQIVND (reference sequence). CDR3 length: 14 residues. Unmatched junction bases numbered 2, after V lost 1 base and J lost 2 bases. CDR3 coding DNA: TGTGCCAGTAGTATAGCGGGAGGACCCTACGAGCAGTACTTC. Amino acid sequence: CASSIAGGPYEQYF.

The genes are TRBV3-1 (or the pseudogene TRBV3-2) and TRBJ2-7; 7 bases map to TRBD1. From germline, CDR1 is LGHDT and CDR2 YNNKEL (reference sequence). The trim removed 4 bases at V and 6 bases at J, leaving 12 bases unmatched. This CDR3 region has 15 residues. DNA of the CDR3: TGTGCCAGCAGCCCCGCCCTATGGCAGGGGGTCGAGCAGTACTTC. Its protein product is CASSPALWQGVEQYF.

V is TRBV6-5 and J is TRBJ2-1, with D possibly being TRBD1 (5 bases). Trimming shortened V by 8 bases and J by 6 bases, and 11 bases separated the two germline ends. In germline, CDR1 is MNHEY, CDR2 SVGAGI. The CDR3 loop spans 12 amino acids. The CDR3 DNA reads as TGTGCCAGCCAGGGTCACCCCAATGAGCAGTTCTTC. Its translation: CASQGHPNEQFF.

The chain employs TRBV7-6 and TRBJ1-1; D perhaps matches TRBD1 (5 bases). The germline V and J ends were trimmed by 5 bases and 0 bases, with 13 bases remaining between them. Looked up from germline, CDR1 is SGHVS and CDR2 is FNYEAQ. This CDR3 is 15 amino acids long. CDR3 sequence: CASSHGAGLNTEAFF. The CDR3 DNA reads TGTGCCAGCAGCCATGGGGCAGGGTTGAACACTGAAGCTTTCTTT.

The chain links TRBV11-2 to TRBJ1-1; no definite D call. Trimming removed 0 bases at V and 0 bases at J, with 5 bases between. CDR3 length: 14 residues. Germline CDR1 reads SGHAT; CDR2 reads FQNNGV. The CDR3 sequence: CASSLDQMNTEAFF. The CDR3 DNA sequence: TGTGCCAGCAGCTTAGATCAAATGAACACTGAAGCTTTCTTT. The full variable domain, its missing parts supplied by reference TRBV11-2 and TRBJ1-1, is EAGVAQSPRYKIIEKRQSVAFWCNPISGHATLYWYQQILGQGPKLLIQFQNNGVVDDSQLPKDRFSAERLKGVDSTLKIQPAKLEDSAVYLCASSLDQMNTEAFFGQGTRLTVV.

CDR3 bases: TGTGCCAGCAGCGCCGGGGCCTACGAGCAGTACTTC. It yields the protein CASSAGAYEQYF. The V gene is TRBV5-6, the J gene TRBJ2-7, with TRBD2 as a possible D gene (5 bases). V was clipped by 4 bases and J by 2 bases, with 7 bases between them. Germline V gives CDR1 SGHDT, CDR2 YYEEEE. The CDR3 sequence is 12 residues long.

The chain combines TRBV19 with TRBJ2-1, with D uncertain. Germline CDR1 is LNHDA and CDR2 is SQIVND (reference sequence). V was pared by 6 bases and J by 4 bases, with 4 bases between. This CDR3 has 11 residues. The CDR3 DNA sequence: TGTGCCAGTAGCACTTACAATGAGCAGTTCTTC. It specifies CASSTYNEQFF.

The chain has TRBV28 and TRBJ1-2; D not resolved. CDR1 is MDHEN and CDR2 is SYDVKM in the germline V gene. The V end lost 3 bases, the J end lost 0 bases, and 5 bases lay between the germline ends. CDR3 length: 13 residues. The CDR3 is CASSLQANYGYTF. In nucleotides, the CDR3 is TGTGCCAGCAGTTTGCAGGCTAACTATGGCTACACCTTC.

The J gene is TRBJ1-3, the V gene TRBV18; D gene ambiguous. This CDR3 contains 16 residues. Germline CDR1 and CDR2: KGHSH and LQKENI. With 0 bases removed from V and 4 bases from J, the gap between germline ends came to 13 bases. Here the CDR3 DNA reads TGTGCCAGCTCACCACCGTTCGGAGGTGGCGGAAACACCATATATTTT. Its translation: CASSPPFGGGGNTIYF.

This chain links TRBV30 with TRBJ2-7; possibly TRBD1 for D (5 bases). V was trimmed by 3 bases and J by 7 bases, leaving 13 bases between them. This CDR3 is 12 amino acids long. Germline lookup yields CDR1 GTSNPN and CDR2 SVGIG (reference sequence). CDR3 loop: CAWRAGYEEQYF. CDR3 DNA: TGTGCCTGGAGAGCAGGGTACGAGGAGCAGTACTTC.

J is TRBJ2-5 and V is TRBV27, with TRBD1 matching over 10 bases. J gave up 7 bases and V 4 bases, and 3 bases lay outside the gene matches. This CDR3 spans 13 amino acids. Germline CDR1 and CDR2: MNHEY and SMNVEV (reference sequence). Here the CDR3 DNA reads TGTGCCAGCAGTTCGGGACAGGGGTGGACCCAGTACTTC. Protein sequence: CASSSGQGWTQYF.

The rearrangement uses TRBV5-1 and TRBJ2-7; TRBD2 matches at 7 bases. Germline CDR1 and CDR2: SGHRS and YFSETQ. Trimming took 4 bases from V and 1 from J; bases not matched to a gene: 8. This CDR3 has 15 residues. The CDR3 DNA is TGCGCCAGCAGCCGCGGAGGAGCGGGGTCCTACGAGCAGTACTTC. Its translation is CASSRGGAGSYEQYF.

Worth noting for this clone: Other DNA sequences in this specimen translate into the identical CDR3. The rearrangement links TRBV3-1 (or the pseudogene TRBV3-2) to TRBJ2-1, with D maybe TRBD2 (6 bases). The V end was cut by 1 base, the J end by 3 bases, with 10 bases between. CDR1 LGHDT and CDR2 YNNKEL come from the germline V gene (reference sequence). The CDR3 totals 15 residues. The CDR3 coding sequence is TGTGCCAGCAGCCAAGTTGGCGGGGACTACAATGAGCAGTTCTTC. It is translated as CASSQVGGDYNEQFF.

J is TRBJ2-1 and V is TRBV7-9, with D perhaps matching TRBD2 (6 bases). This CDR3 has 14 amino acids. The germline V gene encodes CDR1 SEHNR and CDR2 FQNEAQ (reference sequence). V lost 0 bases and J lost 5, with 8 bases in between. CDR3 nucleotide sequence: TGTGCCAGCAGCTTAGCTGCGGGAAACAATGAGCAGTTCTTC. Translating it yields CASSLAAGNNEQFF.

The chain employs TRBV15 and TRBJ1-2; 7 bases map to TRBD1. Germline V gene lookup returns CDR1 LNHNV and CDR2 YYDKDF (reference sequence). With 5 bases clipped from V and 3 bases from J, the junction kept 12 bases outside the gene matches. The CDR3 consists of 16 residues. In nucleotides, the CDR3 is TGTGCCACCAGCCTCCCCGGCACAGGGGAGCACTATGGCTACACCTTC. It encodes CATSLPGTGEHYGYTF.